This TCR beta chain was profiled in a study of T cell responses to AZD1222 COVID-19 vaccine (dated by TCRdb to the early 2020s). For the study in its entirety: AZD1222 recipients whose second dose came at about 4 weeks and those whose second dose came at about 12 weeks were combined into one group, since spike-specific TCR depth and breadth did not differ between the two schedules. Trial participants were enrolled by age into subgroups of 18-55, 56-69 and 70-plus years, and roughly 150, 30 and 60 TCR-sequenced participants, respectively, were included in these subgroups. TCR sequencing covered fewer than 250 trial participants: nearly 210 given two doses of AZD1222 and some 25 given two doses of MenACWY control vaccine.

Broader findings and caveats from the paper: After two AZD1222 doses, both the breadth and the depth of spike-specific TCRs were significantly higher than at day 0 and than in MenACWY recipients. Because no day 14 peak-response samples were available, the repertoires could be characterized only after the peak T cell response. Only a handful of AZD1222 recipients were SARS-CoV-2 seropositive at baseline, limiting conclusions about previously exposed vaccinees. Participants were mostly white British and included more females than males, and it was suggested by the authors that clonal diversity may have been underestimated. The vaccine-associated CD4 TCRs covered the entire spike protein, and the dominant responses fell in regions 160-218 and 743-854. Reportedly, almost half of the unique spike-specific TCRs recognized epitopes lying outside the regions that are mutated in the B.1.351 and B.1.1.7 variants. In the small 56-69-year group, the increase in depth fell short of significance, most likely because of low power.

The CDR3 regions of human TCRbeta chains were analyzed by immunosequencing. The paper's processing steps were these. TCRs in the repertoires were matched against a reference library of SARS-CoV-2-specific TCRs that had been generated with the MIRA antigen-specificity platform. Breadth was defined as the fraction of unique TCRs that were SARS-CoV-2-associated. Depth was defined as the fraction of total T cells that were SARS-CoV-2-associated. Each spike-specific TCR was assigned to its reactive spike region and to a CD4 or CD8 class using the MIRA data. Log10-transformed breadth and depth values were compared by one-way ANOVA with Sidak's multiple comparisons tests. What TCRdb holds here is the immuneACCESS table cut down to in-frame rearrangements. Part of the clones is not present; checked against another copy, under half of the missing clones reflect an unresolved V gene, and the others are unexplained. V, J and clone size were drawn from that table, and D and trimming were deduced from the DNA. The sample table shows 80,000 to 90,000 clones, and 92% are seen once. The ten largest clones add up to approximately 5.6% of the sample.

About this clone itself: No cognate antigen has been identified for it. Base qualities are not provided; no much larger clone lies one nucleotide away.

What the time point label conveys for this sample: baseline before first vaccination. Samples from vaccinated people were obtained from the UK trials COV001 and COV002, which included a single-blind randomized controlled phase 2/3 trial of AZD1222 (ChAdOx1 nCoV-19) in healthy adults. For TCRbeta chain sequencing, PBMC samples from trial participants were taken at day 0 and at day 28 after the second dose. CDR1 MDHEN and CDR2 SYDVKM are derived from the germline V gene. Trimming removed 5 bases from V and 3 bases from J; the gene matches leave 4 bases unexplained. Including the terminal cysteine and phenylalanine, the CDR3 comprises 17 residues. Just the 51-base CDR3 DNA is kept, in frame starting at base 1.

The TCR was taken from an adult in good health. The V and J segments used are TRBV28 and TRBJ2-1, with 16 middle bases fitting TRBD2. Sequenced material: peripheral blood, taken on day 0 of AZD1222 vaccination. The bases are TGTGCCAGCAGTAAGGGACTAGCGGGAGGGTTCTACAATGAGCAGTTCTTC. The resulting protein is CASSKGLAGGFYNEQFF.